The present entry profiles one TCR beta chain with its context. The sample comes from a study of blood T cells in healthy people across ages. CDR1 is SNHLY and CDR2 is FYNNEI in the germline V gene. CDR3 length equals 15 residues. V dropped 7 bases and J dropped 2 bases, with 17 bases sitting between them. Together with a sample-barcoded 5' primer, a J-beta primer mix was included in a second PCR lasting about 7 to 11 cycles. TCRdb passed the 5' RACE reads through MiXCR, listing each CDR3 protein once. Here the sample spans 2 million or so distinct CDR3 sequences, around half being singletons. Sequenced material: blood. This chain links TRBV2 with TRBJ2-5; D might be TRBD1 (6 bases). This TCR derives from a woman aged 40 to 50 in good health. CDR3 nucleotides: TGTGCCAGCAAGGATTGGACAGTGACGCAAGAGACCCAGTACTTC. This sequence encodes CASKDWTVTQETQYF.